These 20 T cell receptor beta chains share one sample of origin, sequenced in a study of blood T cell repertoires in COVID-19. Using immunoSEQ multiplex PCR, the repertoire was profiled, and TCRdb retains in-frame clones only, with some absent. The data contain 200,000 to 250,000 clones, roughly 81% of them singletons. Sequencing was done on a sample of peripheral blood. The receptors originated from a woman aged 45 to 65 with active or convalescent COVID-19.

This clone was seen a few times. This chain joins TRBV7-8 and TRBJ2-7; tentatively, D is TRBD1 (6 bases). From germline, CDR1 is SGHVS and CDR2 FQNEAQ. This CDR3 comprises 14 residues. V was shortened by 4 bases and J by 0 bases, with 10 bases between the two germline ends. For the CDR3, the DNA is TGTGCCAGCAGCTATCAGACAGGCTCCTACGAGCAGTACGTC. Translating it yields CASSYQTGSYEQYV.

CDR3 region: CASGLTGDQPQHF. CDR3 bases: TGTGCTAGTGGTTTGACAGGGGATCAGCCCCAGCATTTT. The rearrangement joins TRBV12-5 to TRBJ1-5, with 7 bases that match TRBD1. The CDR3 extends over 13 amino acids. J lost 5 bases, V lost 2 bases, and 0 bases had no gene match. CDR1 is LGHNT and CDR2 is FRNRAP in the germline V gene.

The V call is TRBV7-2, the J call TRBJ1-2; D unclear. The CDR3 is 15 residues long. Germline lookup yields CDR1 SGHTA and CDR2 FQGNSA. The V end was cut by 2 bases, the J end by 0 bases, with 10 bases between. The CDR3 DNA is TGTGCCAGCAGCTTATTCAGTACAGCTAACTATGGCTACACCTTC. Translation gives CASSLFSTANYGYTF.

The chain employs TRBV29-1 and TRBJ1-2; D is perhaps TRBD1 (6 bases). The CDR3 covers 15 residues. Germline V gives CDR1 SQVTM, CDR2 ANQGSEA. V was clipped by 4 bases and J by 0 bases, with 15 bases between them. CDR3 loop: CSVGKGQAPNYGYTF. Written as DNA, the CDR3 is TGCAGCGTTGGAAAGGGACAAGCCCCTAACTATGGCTACACCTTC.

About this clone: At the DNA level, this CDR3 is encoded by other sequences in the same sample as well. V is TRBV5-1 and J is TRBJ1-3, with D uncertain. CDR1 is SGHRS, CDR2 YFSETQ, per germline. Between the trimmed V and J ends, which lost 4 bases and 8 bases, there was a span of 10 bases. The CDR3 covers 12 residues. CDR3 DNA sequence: TGCGCCAGCAGCCTGGAAGGAGACACCATATATTTT. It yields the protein CASSLEGDTIYF.

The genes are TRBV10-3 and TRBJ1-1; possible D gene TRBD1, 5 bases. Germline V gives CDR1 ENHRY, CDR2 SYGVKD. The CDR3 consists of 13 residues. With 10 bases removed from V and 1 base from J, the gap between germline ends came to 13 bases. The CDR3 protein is CATGRGSNTEAFF. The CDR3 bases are TGTGCCACGGGGAGGGGTTCGAACACTGAAGCTTTCTTT.

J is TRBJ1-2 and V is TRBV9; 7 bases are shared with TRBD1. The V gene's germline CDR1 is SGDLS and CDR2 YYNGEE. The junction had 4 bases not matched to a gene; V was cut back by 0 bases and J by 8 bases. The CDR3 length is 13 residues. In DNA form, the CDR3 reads TGTGCCAGCAGCGTAGGGACAGGAGGAGGCTACACCTTC. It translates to CASSVGTGGGYTF.

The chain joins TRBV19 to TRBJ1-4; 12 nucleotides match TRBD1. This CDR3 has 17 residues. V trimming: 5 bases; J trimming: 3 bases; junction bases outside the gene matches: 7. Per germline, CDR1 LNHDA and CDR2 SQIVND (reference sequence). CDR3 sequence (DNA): TGTGCCAGTAGTTCTCGGGACAGGGGGCTGTCTAATGAAAAACTGTTTTTT. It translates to CASSSRDRGLSNEKLFF.

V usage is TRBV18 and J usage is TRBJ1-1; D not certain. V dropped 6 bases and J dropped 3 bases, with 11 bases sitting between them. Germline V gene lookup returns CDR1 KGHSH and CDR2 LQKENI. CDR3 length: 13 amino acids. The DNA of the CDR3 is TGTGCCAGCTCCTTCAGGAGGGACACTGAAGCTTTCTTT. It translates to CASSFRRDTEAFF. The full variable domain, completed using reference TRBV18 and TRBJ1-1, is NAGVMQNPRHLVRRRGQEARLRCSPMKGHSHVYWYRQLPEEGLKFMVYLQKENIIDESGMPKERFSAEFPKEGPSILRIQQVVRGDSAAYFCASSFRRDTEAFFGQGTRLTVV.

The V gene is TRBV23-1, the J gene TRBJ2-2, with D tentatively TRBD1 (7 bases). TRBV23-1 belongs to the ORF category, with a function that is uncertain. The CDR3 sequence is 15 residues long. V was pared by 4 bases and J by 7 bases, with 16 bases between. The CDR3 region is CASSPLRGRDGELFF. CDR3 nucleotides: TGCGCCAGCAGTCCTCTTAGGGGGCGGGACGGGGAGCTGTTTTTT.

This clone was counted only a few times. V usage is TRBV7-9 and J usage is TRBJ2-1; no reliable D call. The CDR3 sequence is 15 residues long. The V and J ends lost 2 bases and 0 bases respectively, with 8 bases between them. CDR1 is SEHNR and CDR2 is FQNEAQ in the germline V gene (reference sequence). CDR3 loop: CASSLTVSSYNEQFF. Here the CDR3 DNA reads TGTGCCAGCAGCTTAACTGTGAGCTCCTACAATGAGCAGTTCTTC.

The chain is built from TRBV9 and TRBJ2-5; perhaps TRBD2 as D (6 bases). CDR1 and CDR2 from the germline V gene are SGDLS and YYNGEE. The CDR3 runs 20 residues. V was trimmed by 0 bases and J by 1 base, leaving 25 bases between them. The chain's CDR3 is CASSVVLRSLGTQPQETQYF. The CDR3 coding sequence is TGTGCCAGCAGCGTAGTCCTTCGGAGTTTGGGGACTCAACCCCAAGAGACCCAGTACTTC.

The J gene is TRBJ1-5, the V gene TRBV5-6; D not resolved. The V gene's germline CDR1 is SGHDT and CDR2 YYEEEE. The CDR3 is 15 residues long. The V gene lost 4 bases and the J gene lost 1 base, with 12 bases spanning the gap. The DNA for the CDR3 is TGTGCCAGCAGCCCCGGCGGGTCGAGCAATCAGCCCCAGCATTTT. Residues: CASSPGGSSNQPQHF.

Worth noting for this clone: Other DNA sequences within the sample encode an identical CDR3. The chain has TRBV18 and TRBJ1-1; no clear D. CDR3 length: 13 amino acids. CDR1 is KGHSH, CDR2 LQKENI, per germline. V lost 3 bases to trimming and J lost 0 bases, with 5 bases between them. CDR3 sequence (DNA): TGTGCCAGCTCACCTGCGGTGAACACTGAAGCTTTCTTT. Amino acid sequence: CASSPAVNTEAFF.

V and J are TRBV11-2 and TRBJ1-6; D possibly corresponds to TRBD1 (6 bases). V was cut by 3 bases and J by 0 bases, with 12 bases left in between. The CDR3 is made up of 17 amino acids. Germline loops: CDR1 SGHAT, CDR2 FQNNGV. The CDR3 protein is CASSFTQGRSYNSPLHF. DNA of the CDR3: TGTGCCAGCAGCTTTACACAGGGCCGCTCCTATAATTCACCCCTCCACTTT. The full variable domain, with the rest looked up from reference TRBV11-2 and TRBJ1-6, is EAGVAQSPRYKIIEKRQSVAFWCNPISGHATLYWYQQILGQGPKLLIQFQNNGVVDDSQLPKDRFSAERLKGVDSTLKIQPAKLEDSAVYLCASSFTQGRSYNSPLHFGNGTRLTVT.

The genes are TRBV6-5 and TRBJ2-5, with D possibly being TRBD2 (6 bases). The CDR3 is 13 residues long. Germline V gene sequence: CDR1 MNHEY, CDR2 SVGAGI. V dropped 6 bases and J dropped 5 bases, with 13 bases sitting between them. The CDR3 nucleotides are TGTGCCAGCAGCCGGGACTCGTGGGAGACCCAGTACTTC. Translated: CASSRDSWETQYF.

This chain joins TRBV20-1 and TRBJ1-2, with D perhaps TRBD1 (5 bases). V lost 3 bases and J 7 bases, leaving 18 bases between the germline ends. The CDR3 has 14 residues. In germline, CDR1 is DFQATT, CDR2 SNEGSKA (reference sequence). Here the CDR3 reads CSASKQGINGGYTF. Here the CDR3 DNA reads TGCAGTGCTAGTAAGCAGGGCATTAATGGTGGCTACACCTTC.

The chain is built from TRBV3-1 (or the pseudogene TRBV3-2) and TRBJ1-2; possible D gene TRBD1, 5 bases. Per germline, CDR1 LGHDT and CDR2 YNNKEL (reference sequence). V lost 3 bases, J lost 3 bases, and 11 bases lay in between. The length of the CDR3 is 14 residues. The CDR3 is CASSHAGGDYGYTF. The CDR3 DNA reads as TGTGCCAGCAGCCACGCGGGGGGGGACTATGGCTACACCTTC.

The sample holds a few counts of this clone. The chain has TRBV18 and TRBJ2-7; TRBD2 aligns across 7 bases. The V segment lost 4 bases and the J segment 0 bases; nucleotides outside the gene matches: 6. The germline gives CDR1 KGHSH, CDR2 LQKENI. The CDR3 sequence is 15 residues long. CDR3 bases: TGTGCCAGCTCACAAGGCCTAGCGGTCTCCTACGAGCAGTACGTC. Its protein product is CASSQGLAVSYEQYV.

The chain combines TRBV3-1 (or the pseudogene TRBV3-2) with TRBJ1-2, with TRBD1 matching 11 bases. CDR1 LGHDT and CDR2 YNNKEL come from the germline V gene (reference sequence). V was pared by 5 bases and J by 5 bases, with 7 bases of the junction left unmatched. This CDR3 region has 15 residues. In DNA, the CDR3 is TGTGCCAGCAGCGAGAGGACAGGGGGCTGGTATGGCTACACCTTC. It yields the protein CASSERTGGWYGYTF.